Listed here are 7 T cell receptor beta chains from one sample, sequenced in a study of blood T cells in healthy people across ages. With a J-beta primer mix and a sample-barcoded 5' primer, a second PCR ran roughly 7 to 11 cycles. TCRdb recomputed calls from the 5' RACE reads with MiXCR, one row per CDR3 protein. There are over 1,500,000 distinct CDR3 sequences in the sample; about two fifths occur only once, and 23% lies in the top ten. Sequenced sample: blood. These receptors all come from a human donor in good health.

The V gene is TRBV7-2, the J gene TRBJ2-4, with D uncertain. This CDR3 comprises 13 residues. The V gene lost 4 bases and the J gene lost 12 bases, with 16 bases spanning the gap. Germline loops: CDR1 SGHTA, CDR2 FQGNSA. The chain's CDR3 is CASSSVARGTQYF. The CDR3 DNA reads TGTGCCAGCAGCTCAGTCGCTCGAGGCACTCAGTACTTC. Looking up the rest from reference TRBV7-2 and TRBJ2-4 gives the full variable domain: GAGVSQSPSNKVTEKGKDVELRCDPISGHTALYWYRQSLGQGLEFLIYFQGNSAPDKSGLPSDRFSAERTGGSVSTLTIQRTQQEDSAVYLCASSSVARGTQYFGAGTRLSVL.

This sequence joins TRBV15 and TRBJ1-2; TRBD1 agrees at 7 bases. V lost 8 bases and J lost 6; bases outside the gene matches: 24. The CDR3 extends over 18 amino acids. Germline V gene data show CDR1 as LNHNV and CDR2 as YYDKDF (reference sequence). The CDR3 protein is CATGTDRDQQERLDGYTF. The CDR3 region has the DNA TGTGCCACCGGGACAGACAGAGATCAACAGGAAAGATTGGATGGCTACACCTTC.

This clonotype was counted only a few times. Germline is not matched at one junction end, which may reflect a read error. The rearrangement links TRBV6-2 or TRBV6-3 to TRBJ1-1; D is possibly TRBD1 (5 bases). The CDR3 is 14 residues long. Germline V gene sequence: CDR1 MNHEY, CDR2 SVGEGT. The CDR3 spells CASSPGTEHTETFF. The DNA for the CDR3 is TGTGCCAGCAGTCCCGGGACCGAGCACACTGAAACTTTCTTT.

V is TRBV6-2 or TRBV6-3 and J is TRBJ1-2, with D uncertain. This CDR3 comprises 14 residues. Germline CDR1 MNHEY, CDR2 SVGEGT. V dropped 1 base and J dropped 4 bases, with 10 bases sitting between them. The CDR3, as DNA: TGTGCCAGCAGTTACTGGCCGGGGTTCTATGGCTACACCTTC. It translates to CASSYWPGFYGYTF.

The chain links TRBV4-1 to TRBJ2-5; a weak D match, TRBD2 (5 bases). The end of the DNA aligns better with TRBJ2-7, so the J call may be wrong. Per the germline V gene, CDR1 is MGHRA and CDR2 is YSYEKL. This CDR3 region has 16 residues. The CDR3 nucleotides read TGCGCCAGCAGCCAGGACGACTCAGGAGGTAGCTACGAGCAGTACTTC. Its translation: CASSQDDSGGSYEQYF.

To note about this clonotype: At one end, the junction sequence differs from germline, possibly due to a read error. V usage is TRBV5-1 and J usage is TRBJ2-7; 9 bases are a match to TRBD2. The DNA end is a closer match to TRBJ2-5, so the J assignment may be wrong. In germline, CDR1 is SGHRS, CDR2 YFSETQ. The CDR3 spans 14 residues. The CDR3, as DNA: TGCGCCAGCAGCGTAGCGGGGGAACAAGGGACCCAGTACTTC. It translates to CASSVAGEQGTQYF.

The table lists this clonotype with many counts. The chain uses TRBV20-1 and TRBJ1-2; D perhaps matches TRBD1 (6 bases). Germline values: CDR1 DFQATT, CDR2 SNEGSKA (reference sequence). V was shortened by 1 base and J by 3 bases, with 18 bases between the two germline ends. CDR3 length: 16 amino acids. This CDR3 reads CSARVPTGQNHYGYTF. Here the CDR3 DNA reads TGCAGTGCTAGAGTCCCAACTGGACAGAACCACTATGGCTACACCTTC.